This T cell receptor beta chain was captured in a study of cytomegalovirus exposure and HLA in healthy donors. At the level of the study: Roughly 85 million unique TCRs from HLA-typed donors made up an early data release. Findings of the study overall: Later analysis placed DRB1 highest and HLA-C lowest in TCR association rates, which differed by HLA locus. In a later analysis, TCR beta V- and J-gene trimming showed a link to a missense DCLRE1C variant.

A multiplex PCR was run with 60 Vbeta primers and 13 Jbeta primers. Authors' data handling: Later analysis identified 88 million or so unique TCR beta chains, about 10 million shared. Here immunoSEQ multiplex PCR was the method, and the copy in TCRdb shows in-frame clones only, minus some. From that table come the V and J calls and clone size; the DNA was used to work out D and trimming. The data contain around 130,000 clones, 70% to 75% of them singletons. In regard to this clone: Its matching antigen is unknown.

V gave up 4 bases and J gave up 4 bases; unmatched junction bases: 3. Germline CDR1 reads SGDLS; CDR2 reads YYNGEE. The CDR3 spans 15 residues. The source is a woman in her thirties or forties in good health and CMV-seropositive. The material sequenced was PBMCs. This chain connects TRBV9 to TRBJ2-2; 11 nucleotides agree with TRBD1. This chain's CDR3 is CASSLGQGATGELFF. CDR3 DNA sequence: TGTGCCAGCAGCCTCGGACAGGGGGCCACCGGGGAGCTGTTTTTT.